This T cell receptor beta chain was profiled in a study of T cell responses to AZD1222 COVID-19 vaccine. Some clones are missing from TCRdb's copy, which holds only in-frame ones; the method was immunoSEQ multiplex PCR. The data hold about 120,000 clones, with approximately 91% observed a single time. The CDR3 totals 12 residues. J is TRBJ1-1 and V is TRBV21-1; the table's TRBD1 call for D was not verified on the DNA. TRBV21-1 is marked as a pseudogene. The source of this sequence is an adult in good health. Material: peripheral blood, obtained on day 0 of AZD1222 vaccination. DNA for the CDR3: TGTGCCAGCAAAAGGGGGAACACTGAAGCTTTCTTT. It encodes CASKRGNTEAFF.